Below are 31 T cell receptor beta chains sequenced from a single sample in a study of cytomegalovirus exposure and HLA in healthy donors. Libraries were prepared by immunoSEQ multiplex PCR; TCRdb keeps only in-frame clonotypes and omits some of them. The sample shows about 130,000 clones, over 90% of them seen only once. Material for sequencing was PBMCs. These receptors all stem from a woman between 18 and 29 years old in good health and CMV-seronegative.

The CDR3 sequence is CASKTSADTQYF. The CDR3 DNA follows: TGTGCCAGCAAAACTAGCGCAGATACGCAGTATTTT. The chain uses TRBV28 and TRBJ2-3; 7 bases line up with TRBD2. Germline V gene lookup returns CDR1 MDHEN and CDR2 SYDVKM. V shed 7 bases, J shed 4 bases, and the junction held 2 bases outside the gene matches. The CDR3 sequence is 12 residues long.

The chain has TRBV15 and TRBJ2-7, with D tentatively TRBD2 (6 bases). CDR3 length: 11 residues. V dropped 8 bases and J dropped 3 bases, with 8 bases sitting between them. In germline, CDR1 is LNHNV, CDR2 YYDKDF (reference sequence). The CDR3 loop reads CATAGNYEQYF. The CDR3 region has the DNA TGTGCCACCGCGGGGAACTACGAGCAGTACTTC. Together with reference TRBV15 and TRBJ2-7, the CDR3 gives the full variable domain: DAMVIQNPRYQVTQFGKPVTLSCSQTLNHNVMYWYQQKSSQAPKLLFHYYDKDFNNEADTPDNFQSRRPNTSFCFLDIRSPGLGDTAMYLCATAGNYEQYFGPGTRLTVT.

The chain couples TRBV2 to TRBJ1-1; possible D gene TRBD1, 6 bases. V lost 6 bases and J 12 bases, leaving 17 bases between the germline ends. This CDR3 contains 12 residues. The germline gives CDR1 SNHLY, CDR2 FYNNEI. CDR3 sequence reads: CASSGSRGSPFF. DNA for the CDR3: TGTGCCAGCAGCGGTTCGAGGGGGTCGCCTTTCTTT.

The CDR3: CASTPFRRLAGVEQFF. The CDR3 DNA follows: TGTGCCAGCACCCCCTTTAGAAGACTAGCGGGGGTAGAGCAGTTCTTC. V gene TRBV2 combines with J gene TRBJ2-1, with 12 bases identical to TRBD2. The CDR3 is made up of 16 amino acids. V trimming: 7 bases; J trimming: 10 bases; junction bases outside the gene matches: 14. The germline CDR1 and CDR2 sequences are SNHLY and FYNNEI.

The J gene is TRBJ2-2, the V gene TRBV11-1; D is perhaps TRBD1 (5 bases). CDR3 size: 17 residues. V lost 3 bases and J 0 bases, leaving 14 bases between the germline ends. Germline CDR1 is SGHAT and CDR2 is FQDESV (reference sequence). The CDR3 spells CASSFVSTETNTGELFF. Written as DNA, the CDR3 is TGTGCCAGCAGCTTCGTGTCGACAGAGACGAACACCGGGGAGCTGTTTTTT.

V gene TRBV6-5 combines with J gene TRBJ2-1; D may be TRBD1 (6 bases). Trimming stripped 3 bases from V and 5 bases from J, with 8 bases between. This CDR3 has 13 residues. CDR1 is MNHEY and CDR2 is SVGAGI in the germline V gene. The CDR3 DNA reads TGTGCCAGCAGTTATGACAGGAACAATGAGCAGTTCTTC. Its translation is CASSYDRNNEQFF.

The V gene is TRBV4-1, the J gene TRBJ2-7, with 10 bases identical to TRBD2. The CDR3 runs to 16 residues. Germline V gives CDR1 MGHRA, CDR2 YSYEKL. Germline trimming cut 2 bases from V and 4 bases from J; bases unmatched to any gene: 8. CDR3 protein: CASSQTIAGGIYEQYF. In DNA, the CDR3 is TGCGCCAGCAGCCAAACAATAGCGGGAGGCATTTACGAGCAGTACTTC.

This sequence joins TRBV2 and TRBJ2-7; D remains ambiguous. V gave up 4 bases and J gave up 0 bases, with 10 bases separating them. The germline V gene encodes CDR1 SNHLY and CDR2 FYNNEI. CDR3 length equals 14 residues. CDR3 region: CASSGGRSSYEQYF. The CDR3 DNA follows: TGTGCCAGCAGTGGTGGCAGAAGCTCCTACGAGCAGTACTTC. Full variable domain (remainder filled in from reference TRBV2 and TRBJ2-7): EPEVTQTPSHQVTQMGQEVILRCVPISNHLYFYWYRQILGQKVEFLVSFYNNEISEKSEIFDDQFSVERPDGSNFTLKIRSTKLEDSAMYFCASSGGRSSYEQYFGPGTRLTVT.

The chain is built from TRBV4-1 and TRBJ1-1; D not certain. Deletions cut 4 bases from V and 0 bases from J, with 9 bases between. The CDR3 is 14 residues long. CDR1 is MGHRA, CDR2 YSYEKL, per germline. The DNA of the CDR3 is TGCGCCAGCAGCCTTGGACTCATGAACACTGAAGCTTTCTTT. Translating it yields CASSLGLMNTEAFF.

The V gene is TRBV27, the J gene TRBJ2-7, with D possibly matching TRBD2 (5 bases). CDR3 size: 13 residues. Germline V gives CDR1 MNHEY, CDR2 SMNVEV (reference sequence). V was trimmed by 5 bases and J by 4 bases, leaving 12 bases between them. The CDR3 reads CASSLSGRYEQYF. CDR3 in DNA: TGTGCCAGCAGTCTGAGCGGAAGGTACGAGCAGTACTTC.

The CDR3 reads CASSLGLAGNIQYF. CDR3 nucleotide sequence: TGTGCCAGCAGCTTAGGGCTAGCTGGAAACATTCAGTACTTC. This sequence joins TRBV11-2 and TRBJ2-4, with D possibly matching TRBD2 (5 bases). Germline V lookup: CDR1 SGHAT, CDR2 FQNNGV. The CDR3 runs 14 residues. The V gene lost 1 base and the J gene lost 6 bases, with 10 bases spanning the gap.

This clone was recorded only once. V and J are TRBV30 and TRBJ1-1; 9 bases line up with TRBD1. Trimming cost V 3 bases and J 4 bases; bases outside gene matches: 3. The CDR3 runs 13 residues. Germline V lookup: CDR1 GTSNPN, CDR2 SVGIG (reference sequence). CDR3 in amino acids: CAWSKTGGTEAFF. The CDR3 coding sequence is TGTGCCTGGAGCAAGACAGGGGGCACTGAAGCTTTCTTT.

This rearrangement joins TRBV13 to TRBJ1-2; weak D call: TRBD1 (5 bases). CDR1 is PRHDT and CDR2 is FYEKMQ in the germline V gene (reference sequence). This CDR3 region has 15 residues. V lost 5 bases and J lost 8, with 21 bases in between. The DNA of the CDR3 is TGTGCCAGCAGCCCAGGGCTCGTAGGGGCGGAGGGCTACACCTTC. Translating it yields CASSPGLVGAEGYTF. The whole variable domain, filled in from reference TRBV13 and TRBJ1-2, reads AAGVIQSPRHLIKEKRETATLKCYPIPRHDTVYWYQQGPGQDPQFLISFYEKMQSDKGSIPDRFSAQQFSDYHSELNMSSLELGDSALYFCASSPGLVGAEGYTFGSGTRLTVV.

The gene calls are TRBV2 and TRBJ2-1; 8 bases line up with TRBD2. V was pared by 4 bases and J by 5 bases, with 4 bases of the junction left unmatched. This CDR3 contains 14 residues. Per the germline V gene, CDR1 is SNHLY and CDR2 is FYNNEI. The CDR3 region is CASSVTLADNEQFF. CDR3 DNA: TGTGCCAGCAGTGTAACACTAGCGGACAATGAGCAGTTCTTC.

The V and J genes are TRBV6-6 and TRBJ2-7; 10 positions agree with TRBD2. Germline assignment: CDR1 MNHNY and CDR2 SVGAGI (reference sequence). The V segment lost 5 bases and the J segment 12 bases; nucleotides outside the gene matches: 16. CDR3 length: 15 residues. The CDR3 sequence is CASSPQIRTSGLMYF. CDR3 sequence (DNA): TGTGCCAGCAGTCCTCAAATAAGGACTAGCGGACTGATGTACTTC.

The chain couples TRBV10-2 to TRBJ2-7, with 8 bases fitting TRBD1. Germline V CDR1 and CDR2: WSHSY, SAAADI. This CDR3 is built from 17 residues. The trim removed 8 bases at V and 3 bases at J, leaving 18 bases unmatched. The chain's CDR3 is CASESLGGQGGIYEQYF. The DNA of the CDR3 is TGCGCCAGCGAATCGTTGGGCGGACAGGGAGGAATCTACGAGCAGTACTTC.

The genes are TRBV30 and TRBJ1-5, with a possible D match to TRBD1 (5 bases). The CDR3 extends over 13 amino acids. Deletions cut 1 base from V and 6 bases from J, with 10 bases between. CDR1 is GTSNPN and CDR2 is SVGIG in the germline V gene (reference sequence). The CDR3 coding sequence is TGTGCCTGGAGTGACCAGCAGGGTCAGCCCCAGCATTTT. This codes for CAWSDQQGQPQHF.

As DNA, the CDR3 is TGCGCCAGCAGCTTCGGCGGCAGCCCTTGGATCGAAACGACGGAACTGTTTTTT. Its protein product is CASSFGGSPWIETTELFF. The chain carries TRBV5-1 and TRBJ1-4; D unclear. CDR1 is SGHRS and CDR2 is YFSETQ in the germline V gene. This CDR3 has 18 residues. Trimming took 2 bases from V and 12 from J, leaving 29 bases between them.

The J gene is TRBJ2-5, the V gene TRBV19; 9 nucleotides align to TRBD2. Germline assignment: CDR1 LNHDA and CDR2 SQIVND (reference sequence). The CDR3 extends over 19 amino acids. The ends lost 7 bases at V and 5 bases at J; junction bases unmatched: 23. The DNA for the CDR3 is TGTGCCAGTAAGGCCGATTTTGGTGCGGGAGGGTCCAGGGAGGAGACCCAGTACTTC. It translates to CASKADFGAGGSREETQYF.

The gene calls are TRBV23-1 and TRBJ1-1; maybe TRBD1 (5 bases). TRBV23-1 is an ORF, and what it does is uncertain. The CDR3 has 11 residues. Trimming took 8 bases from V and 10 from J, leaving 14 bases between them. CDR3 region: CASAGENTAFF. Here the CDR3 DNA reads TGCGCCAGCGCGGGGGAGAACACAGCTTTCTTT.

The CDR3 sequence: CASSILEGGSSYNEQFF. In DNA form, the CDR3 reads TGTGCCAGTAGTATTCTAGAGGGAGGGAGCTCCTACAATGAGCAGTTCTTC. The chain links TRBV19 to TRBJ2-1; 7 nucleotides line up with TRBD2. The CDR3 contains 17 residues. V gave up 3 bases and J gave up 0 bases; unmatched junction bases: 8. CDR1 and CDR2 (germline): LNHDA, SQIVND (reference sequence).

This clone was counted once. The genes are TRBV15 and TRBJ2-7; TRBD1 aligns across 10 bases. Losses at the gene ends were 3 bases for V and 6 bases for J; bases not matched to a gene: 2. This CDR3 spans 13 amino acids. Germline V gene lookup returns CDR1 LNHNV and CDR2 YYDKDF (reference sequence). In DNA, the CDR3 is TGTGCCACCAGCAGGACAGGGGGCTTCGAGCAGTACTTC. Encoded protein: CATSRTGGFEQYF. Filled out from reference TRBV15 and TRBJ2-7, the complete variable domain reads DAMVIQNPRYQVTQFGKPVTLSCSQTLNHNVMYWYQQKSSQAPKLLFHYYDKDFNNEADTPDNFQSRRPNTSFCFLDIRSPGLGDTAMYLCATSRTGGFEQYFGPGTRLTVT.

CDR3 nucleotide sequence: TGTGCCAGCGCCACGGGCGGGAGGGGCCGCGAGCAGTTCTTC. It yields the protein CASATGGRGREQFF. The gene calls are TRBV28 and TRBJ2-1; TRBD2 matches 9 bases. This CDR3 has 14 amino acids. The V gene's germline CDR1 is MDHEN and CDR2 SYDVKM. The ends lost 8 bases at V and 10 bases at J; junction bases unmatched: 12.

The V gene is TRBV6-6, the J gene TRBJ1-2; 7 nucleotides match TRBD1. V shed 6 bases, J shed 2 bases, and the junction held 3 bases outside the gene matches. The CDR3 length is 13 residues. Germline-derived CDR1 and CDR2 are MNHNY and SVGAGI (reference sequence). DNA for the CDR3: TGTGCCAGCAGCGACAGGGCGAACTATGGCTACACCTTC. Its protein is CASSDRANYGYTF.

This chain uses TRBV29-1 with TRBJ2-7, with no clear D. The CDR3 is 11 residues long. Trimming left V 0 bases short and J 3 bases short, with 3 bases between. Germline V gives CDR1 SQVTM, CDR2 ANQGSEA. The CDR3 sequence: CSVEDSYEQYF. The CDR3 DNA follows: TGCAGCGTTGAAGATAGCTACGAGCAGTACTTC.

The V and J genes are TRBV9 and TRBJ1-3, with 7 bases fitting TRBD1. Germline V CDR1 and CDR2: SGDLS, YYNGEE. The CDR3 is made up of 15 amino acids. The trim removed 3 bases at V and 2 bases at J, leaving 5 bases unmatched. The CDR3 loop reads CASSETGRAGNTIYF. The DNA of the CDR3 is TGTGCCAGCAGCGAGACAGGGCGTGCTGGAAACACCATATATTTT. The whole variable domain, remainder taken from reference TRBV9 and TRBJ1-3, is DSGVTQTPKHLITATGQRVTLRCSPRSGDLSVYWYQQSLDQGLQFLIQYYNGEERAKGNILERFSAQQFPDLHSELNLSSLELGDSALYFCASSETGRAGNTIYFGEGSWLTVV.

The rearrangement uses TRBV28 and TRBJ2-3; TRBD2 matches at 7 bases. The CDR3 sequence is 13 residues long. The V segment lost 10 bases and the J segment 2 bases; nucleotides outside the gene matches: 6. The germline CDR1 and CDR2 sequences are MDHEN and SYDVKM. In DNA form, the CDR3 reads TGTGCCATTGGGAGGGGTTACACAGATACGCAGTATTTT. Translated: CAIGRGYTDTQYF.

The genes are TRBV28 and TRBJ1-5; 7 bases agree with TRBD1. CDR1 and CDR2 from the germline V gene are MDHEN and SYDVKM. The CDR3 extends over 15 amino acids. V lost 0 bases to trimming and J lost 6 bases; unmatched junction nucleotides: 5. CDR3 sequence (DNA): TGTGCCAGCAGTTTATGGCGACAGGGAATTCAGCCCCAGCATTTT. It translates to CASSLWRQGIQPQHF.

This chain links TRBV27 with TRBJ2-7; weak D call: TRBD2 (5 bases). V gave up 5 bases and J gave up 0 bases, with 11 bases separating them. Germline V gene data show CDR1 as MNHEY and CDR2 as SMNVEV (reference sequence). There are 14 residues in the CDR3. The CDR3 bases are TGTGCCAGCAGTCTGGACTCGTACTCCTACGAGCAGTACTTC. It is translated as CASSLDSYSYEQYF.

The V call is TRBV6-6, the J call TRBJ2-1; D is possibly TRBD2 (6 bases). This CDR3 has 13 residues. Trimming cost V 0 bases and J 7 bases, with 7 bases left between them. Germline V gene lookup returns CDR1 MNHNY and CDR2 SVGAGI (reference sequence). The CDR3 reads CASSYSRGNEQFF. The CDR3, as DNA: TGTGCCAGCAGTTACTCCCGGGGGAATGAGCAGTTCTTC.

The chain couples TRBV21-1 to TRBJ2-3; the table's D call, TRBD2, has no DNA check behind it. TRBV21-1 is recorded as a pseudogene. The CDR3 sequence is 19 residues long. The CDR3 DNA reads TGTGCCAGCAGCAGTTACCAGATTGGGGGGGTGAGGAGGACAGATACGCAGTATTTT. As protein: CASSSYQIGGVRRTDTQYF.